The 30 T cell receptor beta chains below come from one sample, sequenced in a study of T cells in Graves' hyperthyroidism and ophthalmopathy. Amplified regions were TCR beta CDR3 sequences from RNA transcripts. The HTBI primer set was used in a first-round RT-PCR of the TCR CDR3. TCRdb redid the calling of the multiplex PCR reads with MiXCR, one entry per CDR3 protein. The table has around 490,000 distinct CDR3 sequences, less than 20% seen once. The sample taken for sequencing was blood. The receptor set was obtained from a man aged 35 to 55 with Graves' ophthalmopathy.

This clonotype has ten or more counts. The chain combines TRBV12-3 or TRBV12-4 with TRBJ2-5; TRBD1 agrees at 10 bases. V lost 6 bases and J lost 2; bases outside the gene matches: 3. This CDR3 comprises 14 residues. For the CDR3, the DNA is TGTGCCAGCAGCCGGACAGGGGGGCAAGAGACCCAGTACTTC. Its translation: CASSRTGGQETQYF.

This clonotype was picked up a small number of times. This chain joins TRBV6-1 and TRBJ1-1; D possibly corresponds to TRBD1 (6 bases). Germline lookup yields CDR1 MNHNS and CDR2 SASEGT. CDR3 length: 14 amino acids. Deletions cut 0 bases from V and 7 bases from J, with 12 bases between. The CDR3 sequence: CASSEARRTVEAFF. CDR3 DNA: TGTGCCAGCAGTGAAGCCCGAAGGACAGTTGAAGCTTTCTTT.

The rearrangement uses TRBV5-1 and TRBJ2-7; D gene ambiguous. V lost 0 bases and J lost 0, with 7 bases in between. Germline CDR1 SGHRS, CDR2 YFSETQ. The CDR3 extends over 14 amino acids. CDR3 sequence: CASSLAYGSYEQYF. The CDR3 nucleotides read TGCGCCAGCAGCTTGGCCTACGGCTCCTACGAGCAGTACTTC.

This clonotype appeared many times. DNA of the CDR3: TGTGCCAGCTCAAACCAGGGCGACACTGAAGCTTTCTTT. Its translation is CASSNQGDTEAFF. V usage is TRBV18 and J usage is TRBJ1-1; a possible D gene is TRBD1 (5 bases). Trimming took 5 bases from V and 3 from J, leaving 10 bases between them. CDR3 size: 13 residues. CDR1 and CDR2 from the germline V gene are KGHSH and LQKENI.

J is TRBJ1-2 and V is TRBV27, with 10 bases identical to TRBD1. The CDR3 is 15 amino acids. Per the germline V gene, CDR1 is MNHEY and CDR2 is SMNVEV (reference sequence). The V segment lost 7 bases and the J segment 5 bases; nucleotides outside the gene matches: 10. The CDR3 sequence is CASTRGTGVNYGYTF. As DNA, the CDR3 is TGTGCCAGCACTAGGGGGACAGGGGTTAATTATGGCTACACCTTC.

This rearrangement joins TRBV20-1 to TRBJ1-5, with 7 bases matching TRBD1. Trimming cost V 2 bases and J 4 bases; bases outside gene matches: 5. Per germline, CDR1 DFQATT and CDR2 SNEGSKA (reference sequence). CDR3 length: 14 amino acids. The CDR3 protein is CSARPGTANQPQHF. CDR3 nucleotides: TGCAGTGCTAGACCCGGGACAGCTAATCAGCCCCAGCATTTT.

The V call is TRBV12-3 or TRBV12-4, the J call TRBJ1-2, with 7 bases identical to TRBD1. J gave up 4 bases and V 5 bases, and 7 bases lay outside the gene matches. The CDR3 is made up of 14 amino acids. The CDR3 sequence is CASSRQGYTYGYTF. DNA for the CDR3: TGTGCCAGCAGTCGACAGGGATATACCTATGGCTACACCTTC.

V is TRBV5-1 and J is TRBJ2-5, with 8 bases that match TRBD2. V gave up 4 bases and J gave up 0 bases; unmatched junction bases: 11. CDR1 SGHRS and CDR2 YFSETQ come from the germline V gene. This CDR3 spans 17 amino acids. This chain's CDR3 is CASSTGLAVKYQETQYF. The DNA for the CDR3 is TGCGCCAGCAGCACCGGACTAGCCGTTAAGTACCAAGAGACCCAGTACTTC.

This clonotype appeared a few times. The chain is built from TRBV6-5 and TRBJ2-3, with 8 bases fitting TRBD2. Germline V gene data show CDR1 as MNHEY and CDR2 as SVGAGI. The CDR3 is 20 residues long. V lost 2 bases to trimming and J lost 5 bases; unmatched junction nucleotides: 21. CDR3 region: CASSYVPGGLAGVEQDTQYF. Here the CDR3 DNA reads TGTGCCAGCAGTTACGTGCCCGGGGGGCTAGCGGGCGTGGAACAAGATACGCAGTATTTT.

There are a few counts of this clonotype. The chain has TRBV11-2 and TRBJ2-3, with D unresolved. This CDR3 has 12 residues. CDR1 and CDR2 from the germline V gene are SGHAT and FQNNGV. V gave up 5 bases and J gave up 12 bases, with 15 bases separating them. The CDR3 protein is CASSHRNSFQYF. CDR3 nucleotides: TGTGCCAGCAGCCATAGGAATTCATTTCAGTATTTT.

This clonotype came up once. This chain uses TRBV28 with TRBJ2-1; D unclear. The germline V gene has CDR1 MDHEN and CDR2 SYDVKM. Trimming took 7 bases from V and 4 from J, leaving 5 bases between them. The CDR3 has 11 amino acids. The CDR3 region is CASTKYNEQFF. In DNA form, the CDR3 reads TGTGCCAGCACCAAGTACAATGAGCAGTTCTTC.

This clonotype was seen repeatedly, ten times or more. The chain joins TRBV24-1 to TRBJ2-1, with D possibly called TRBD1 or TRBD2 (6 bases each). The CDR3 is 20 amino acids. Trimming stripped 2 bases from V and 1 base from J, with 23 bases between. CDR1 is KGHDR and CDR2 is SFDVKD in the germline V gene. CDR3 sequence (DNA): TGTGCCACCAGTGATTCCGGACACTCACAGGGAGGACGGTCCTACAATGAGCAGTTCTTC. It encodes CATSDSGHSQGGRSYNEQFF.

This clonotype occurred a few times. The rearrangement uses TRBV27 and TRBJ2-7; D is unclear. The CDR3 sequence is 13 residues long. Trimming shortened V by 11 bases and J by 0 bases, and 14 bases separated the two germline ends. Germline V CDR1 and CDR2: MNHEY, SMNVEV (reference sequence). CDR3 in amino acids: CAVLGPSSYEQYF. CDR3 in DNA: TGTGCCGTCCTTGGCCCATCCTCCTACGAGCAGTACTTC.

As regards this clonotype: Being one base from a much bigger clone, this may be a read error. J is TRBJ2-1 and V is TRBV7-2; unclear D gene. Looked up from germline, CDR1 is SGHTA and CDR2 is FQGNSA. This CDR3 spans 12 amino acids. The CDR3 protein is CASSYTDNKQFF. The CDR3 DNA reads TGTGCCAGCAGCTACACAGACAATAAGCAGTTCTTC.

This chain connects TRBV7-6 to TRBJ1-2, with D tentatively TRBD1 (5 bases). CDR3 length: 13 amino acids. The germline V and J ends were trimmed by 5 bases and 3 bases, with 10 bases remaining between them. Germline-derived CDR1 and CDR2 are SGHVS and FNYEAQ. The DNA for the CDR3 is TGTGCCAGCAGCCAAACGGGGGACTATGGCTACACCTTC. This sequence encodes CASSQTGDYGYTF.

The chain uses TRBV6-1 and TRBJ2-2; D possibly corresponds to TRBD2 (6 bases). CDR3 length: 15 residues. In germline, CDR1 is MNHNS, CDR2 SASEGT. The V end was cut by 2 bases, the J end by 6 bases, with 13 bases between. The CDR3 here is CASSELGGAAGELFF. Written as DNA, the CDR3 is TGTGCCAGCAGTGAATTGGGGGGAGCGGCCGGGGAGCTGTTTTTT.

This clonotype was detected many times. This chain uses TRBV20-1 with TRBJ2-1; TRBD2 matches at 11 bases. The CDR3 extends over 14 amino acids. V shed 6 bases, J shed 8 bases, and the junction held 9 bases outside the gene matches. Germline-derived CDR1 and CDR2 are DFQATT and SNEGSKA (reference sequence). The CDR3 spells CSAETSGSSDEQFF. DNA of the CDR3: TGCAGTGCAGAAACTAGCGGGAGTTCCGATGAGCAGTTCTTC.

This clonotype was counted ten times or more. The chain recombines TRBV19 with TRBJ2-5; TRBD1 matches at 11 bases. Germline lookup yields CDR1 LNHDA and CDR2 SQIVND (reference sequence). Losses at the gene ends were 5 bases for V and 5 bases for J; bases not matched to a gene: 4. The CDR3 has 14 residues. The CDR3 bases are TGTGCCAGTAGTCGGACAGGGGGCGTGGAGACCCAGTACTTC. Amino acid sequence: CASSRTGGVETQYF. The full variable domain, its missing parts supplied by reference TRBV19 and TRBJ2-5, is DGGITQSPKYLFRKEGQNVTLSCEQNLNHDAMYWYRQDPGQGLRLIYYSQIVNDFQKGDIAEGYSVSREKKESFPLTVTSAQKNPTAFYLCASSRTGGVETQYFGPGTRLLVL.

This clonotype was seen a handful of times. This sequence joins TRBV5-1 and TRBJ2-3, with 7 bases fitting TRBD1. J gave up 5 bases and V 4 bases, and 4 bases lay outside the gene matches. CDR1 and CDR2 from the germline V gene are SGHRS and YFSETQ. CDR3 length equals 13 residues. The CDR3 loop is CASSTDRVDTQYF. Written as DNA, the CDR3 is TGCGCCAGCAGCACCGACAGGGTAGATACGCAGTATTTT.

This clonotype has a count of ten or more. The chain joins TRBV5-1 to TRBJ2-3; TRBD2 might be the D (5 bases). With 0 bases removed from V and 2 bases from J, the gap between germline ends came to 7 bases. This CDR3 has 14 amino acids. Germline lookup yields CDR1 SGHRS and CDR2 YFSETQ. The CDR3 spells CASSLAGYTDTQYF. CDR3 bases: TGCGCCAGCAGCTTGGCGGGATACACAGATACGCAGTATTTT.

The chain has TRBV5-6 and TRBJ2-5; a weak D match, TRBD1 (6 bases). Germline values: CDR1 SGHDT, CDR2 YYEEEE. V shed 4 bases and J shed 5 bases, with 18 bases lying between them. CDR3 length equals 15 residues. CDR3 region: CASSLPLTGSETQYF. The CDR3 region has the DNA TGTGCCAGCAGCCTACCACTGACAGGTAGCGAGACCCAGTACTTC. The full variable domain, rest sourced from reference TRBV5-6 and TRBJ2-5, is DAGVTQSPTHLIKTRGQQVTLRCSPKSGHDTVSWYQQALGQGPQFIFQYYEEEERQRGNFPDRFSGHQFPNYSSELNVNALLLGDSALYLCASSLPLTGSETQYFGPGTRLLVL.

A few counts support this clonotype. V usage is TRBV11-2 and J usage is TRBJ2-5; D might be TRBD1 (6 bases). There are 13 residues in the CDR3. The germline V gene has CDR1 SGHAT and CDR2 FQNNGV. Between the trimmed V and J ends, which lost 1 base and 12 bases, there was a span of 15 bases. DNA of the CDR3: TGTGCCAGCAGCTTAGGTTCAGGGGCGTCGAAGTACTTC. Amino acids: CASSLGSGASKYF.

The chain couples TRBV5-6 to TRBJ2-6, with D possibly TRBD2 on 5 matching bases. This CDR3 contains 17 residues. The germline V gene encodes CDR1 SGHDT and CDR2 YYEEEE. V shed 7 bases and J shed 0 bases, with 17 bases lying between them. The CDR3: CASEPRRGSSGANVLTF. The DNA for the CDR3 is TGTGCCAGCGAACCCCGGAGAGGGAGCTCTGGGGCCAACGTCCTGACTTTC.

This clonotype has just a few counts. The genes are TRBV30 and TRBJ1-1, with 9 bases aligning to TRBD1. The CDR3 has 14 amino acids. V shed 5 bases and J 6 bases; nucleotides not matched to a gene: 10. In germline, CDR1 is GTSNPN, CDR2 SVGIG (reference sequence). CDR3 sequence reads: CAWSLGHRGPEAFF. DNA for the CDR3: TGTGCCTGGTCCCTGGGTCACAGGGGGCCTGAAGCTTTCTTT.

On this clonotype itself: A single base separates this from a much larger clone, so it may be a read error. Because it lacks the conserved phenylalanine or tryptophan at the end, this CDR3 is likely a read error. This chain uses TRBV6-1 with TRBJ2-5, with D perhaps assigned TRBD1 or TRBD2 (6 bases each). The V end was cut by 2 bases, the J end by 0 bases, with 19 bases between. Germline CDR1 MNHNS, CDR2 SASEGT. This CDR3 is 18 amino acids long. The CDR3 DNA reads as TGTGCCAGCAGTGAATCGGAGGGGGGCCCCCCTTACCAAGAGACCCAGTACTCC. Translated: CASSESEGGPPYQETQYS.

Many counts were recorded for this clonotype. V is TRBV3-1 and J is TRBJ1-2; D perhaps matches TRBD1 (5 bases). CDR3 length: 12 amino acids. In germline, CDR1 is LGHDT, CDR2 YNNKEL (reference sequence). Trimming stripped 4 bases from V and 4 bases from J, with 7 bases between. CDR3 nucleotides: TGTGCCAGCAGCCCCCAGGGCTATGGCTACACCTTC. Translation: CASSPQGYGYTF. Looking up the rest from reference TRBV3-1 and TRBJ1-2 gives the full variable domain: DTAVSQTPKYLVTQMGNDKSIKCEQNLGHDTMYWYKQDSKKFLKIMFSYNNKELIINETVPNRFSPKSPDKAHLNLHINSLELGDSAVYFCASSPQGYGYTFGSGTRLTVV.

As to this clonotype: Given a much more abundant clone one base away, this may be a read error. The rearrangement links TRBV5-1 to TRBJ2-1, with TRBD1 matching 8 bases. CDR1 and CDR2 (germline): SGHRS, YFSETQ. The CDR3 runs 14 residues. CDR3 sequence (DNA): TGCGCCGGCAGCTTCGGGACAGGAATGGGTGAGCAGTTCTTC. It yields the protein CAGSFGTGMGEQFF.

The V gene is TRBV5-8, the J gene TRBJ2-7; 9 nucleotides match TRBD1. The CDR3 has 15 residues. Trimming cost V 4 bases and J 2 bases; bases outside gene matches: 7. Germline-derived CDR1 and CDR2 are SGHTS and YDEGEE. The CDR3 sequence is CASSLSGTGPYEQYF. In DNA, the CDR3 is TGTGCCAGCAGCCTGTCCGGGACAGGGCCCTACGAGCAGTACTTC.

About this clonotype: Germline is not matched at one junction end, which may reflect a read error. The gene calls are TRBV25-1 and TRBJ1-3; 7 positions agree with TRBD1. CDR1 is MGHDK, CDR2 SYGVNS, per germline. This CDR3 comprises 14 residues. CDR3 amino acids: CATRDSRSGTTIYF. The CDR3 DNA sequence: TGTGCCACCAGGGACAGCCGCTCTGGAACCACCATATATTTT.

This clonotype turned up a few times. This rearrangement joins TRBV29-1 to TRBJ2-2, with D unresolved. Germline lookup yields CDR1 SQVTM and CDR2 ANQGSEA. The CDR3 contains 13 residues. The V end lost 7 bases, the J end lost 7 bases, and 16 bases lay between the germline ends. The CDR3 here is CSAGPPTNGELFF. In nucleotides, the CDR3 is TGCAGCGCCGGTCCCCCTACGAACGGGGAGCTGTTTTTT.